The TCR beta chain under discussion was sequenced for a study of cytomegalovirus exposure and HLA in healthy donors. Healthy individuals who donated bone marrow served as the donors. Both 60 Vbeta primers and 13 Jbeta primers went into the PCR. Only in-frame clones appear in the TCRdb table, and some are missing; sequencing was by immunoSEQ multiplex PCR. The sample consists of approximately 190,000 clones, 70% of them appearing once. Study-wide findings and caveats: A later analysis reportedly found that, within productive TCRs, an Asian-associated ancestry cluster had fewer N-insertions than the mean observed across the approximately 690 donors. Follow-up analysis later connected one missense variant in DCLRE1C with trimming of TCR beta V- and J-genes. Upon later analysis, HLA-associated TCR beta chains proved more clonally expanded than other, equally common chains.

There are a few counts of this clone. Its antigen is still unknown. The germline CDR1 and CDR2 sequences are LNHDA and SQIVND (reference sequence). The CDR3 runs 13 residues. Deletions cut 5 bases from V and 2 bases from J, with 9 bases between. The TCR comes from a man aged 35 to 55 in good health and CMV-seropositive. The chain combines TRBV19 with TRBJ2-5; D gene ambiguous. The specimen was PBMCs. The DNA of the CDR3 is TGTGCCAGTAGTTCGGCAGCGCAAGAGACCCAGTACTTC. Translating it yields CASSSAAQETQYF.